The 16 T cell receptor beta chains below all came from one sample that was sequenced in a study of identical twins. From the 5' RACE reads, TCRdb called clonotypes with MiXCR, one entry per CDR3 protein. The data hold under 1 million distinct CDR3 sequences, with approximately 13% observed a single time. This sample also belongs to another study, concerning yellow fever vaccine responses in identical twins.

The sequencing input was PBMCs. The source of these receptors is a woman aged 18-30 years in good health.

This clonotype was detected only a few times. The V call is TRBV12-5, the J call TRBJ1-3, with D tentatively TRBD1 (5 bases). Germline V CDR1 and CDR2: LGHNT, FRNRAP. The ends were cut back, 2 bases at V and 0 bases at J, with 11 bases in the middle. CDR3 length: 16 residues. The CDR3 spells CASGLQGAYSGNTIYF. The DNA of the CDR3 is TGTGCTAGTGGTTTGCAGGGAGCCTACTCTGGAAACACCATATATTTT.

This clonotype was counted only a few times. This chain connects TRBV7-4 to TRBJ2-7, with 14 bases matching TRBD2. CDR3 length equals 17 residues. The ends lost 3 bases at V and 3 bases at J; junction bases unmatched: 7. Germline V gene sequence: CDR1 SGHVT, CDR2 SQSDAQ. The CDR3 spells CASSLRTSGRPRYEQYF. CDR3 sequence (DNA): TGTGCCAGCAGCTTGCGGACTAGCGGGAGGCCCCGCTACGAGCAGTACTTC.

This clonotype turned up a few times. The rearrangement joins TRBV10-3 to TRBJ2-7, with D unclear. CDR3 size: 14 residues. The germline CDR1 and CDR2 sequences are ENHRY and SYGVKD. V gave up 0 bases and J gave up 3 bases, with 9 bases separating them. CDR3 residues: CAISESNLGYEQYF. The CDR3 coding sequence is TGTGCCATCAGTGAGTCGAACTTGGGCTACGAGCAGTACTTC.

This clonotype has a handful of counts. The CDR3 bases are TGCAGTGCCCCCCTAGGGCATAGCAATCAGCCCCAGCATTTT. The encoded protein is CSAPLGHSNQPQHF. The genes are TRBV20-1 and TRBJ1-5; no reliable D call. The CDR3 is made up of 14 amino acids. The germline gives CDR1 DFQATT, CDR2 SNEGSKA (reference sequence). The V and J ends lost 6 bases and 0 bases respectively, with 12 bases between them.

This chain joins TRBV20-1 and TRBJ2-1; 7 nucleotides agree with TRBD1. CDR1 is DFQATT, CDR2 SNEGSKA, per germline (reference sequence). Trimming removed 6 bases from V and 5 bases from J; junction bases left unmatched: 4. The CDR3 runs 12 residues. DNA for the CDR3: TGCAGTGCCCTGGGACAGAACAATGAGCAGTTCTTC. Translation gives CSALGQNNEQFF.

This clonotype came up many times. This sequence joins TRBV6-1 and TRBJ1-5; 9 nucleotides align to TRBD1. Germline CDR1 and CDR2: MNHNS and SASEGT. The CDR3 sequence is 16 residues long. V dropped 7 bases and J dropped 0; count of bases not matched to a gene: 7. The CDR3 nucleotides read TGTGCCAGCAACGACAGACAGGGGGGTAGCAATCAGCCCCAGCATTTT. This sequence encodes CASNDRQGGSNQPQHF.

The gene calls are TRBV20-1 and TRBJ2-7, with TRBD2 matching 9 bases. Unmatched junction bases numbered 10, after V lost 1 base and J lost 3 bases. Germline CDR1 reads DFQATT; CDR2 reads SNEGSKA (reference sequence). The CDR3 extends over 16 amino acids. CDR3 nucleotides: TGCAGTGCTAGAGTCGGTAGCGGGAGCCTGGGCTACGAGCAGTACTTC. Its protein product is CSARVGSGSLGYEQYF.

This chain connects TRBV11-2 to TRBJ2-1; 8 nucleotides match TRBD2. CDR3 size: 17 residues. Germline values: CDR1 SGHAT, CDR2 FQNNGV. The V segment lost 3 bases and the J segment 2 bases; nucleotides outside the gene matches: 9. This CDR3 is CASSFPPGGAAYNEQFF. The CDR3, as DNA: TGTGCCAGCAGCTTCCCGCCGGGGGGGGCGGCCTACAATGAGCAGTTCTTC. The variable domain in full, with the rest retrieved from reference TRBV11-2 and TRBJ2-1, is EAGVAQSPRYKIIEKRQSVAFWCNPISGHATLYWYQQILGQGPKLLIQFQNNGVVDDSQLPKDRFSAERLKGVDSTLKIQPAKLEDSAVYLCASSFPPGGAAYNEQFFGPGTRLTVL.

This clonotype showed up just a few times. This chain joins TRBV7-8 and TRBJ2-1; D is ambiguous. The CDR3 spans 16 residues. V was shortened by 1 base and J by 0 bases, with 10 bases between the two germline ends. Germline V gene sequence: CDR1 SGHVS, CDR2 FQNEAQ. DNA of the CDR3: TGTGCCAGCAGCTTAGTGGCCCCGAGCTCCTACAATGAGCAGTTCTTC. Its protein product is CASSLVAPSSYNEQFF.

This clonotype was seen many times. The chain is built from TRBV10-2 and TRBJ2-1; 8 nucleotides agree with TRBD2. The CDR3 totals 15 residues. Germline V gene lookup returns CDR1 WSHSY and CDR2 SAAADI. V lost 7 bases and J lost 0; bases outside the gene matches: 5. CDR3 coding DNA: TGCGCCAGCAAAACTAGCGGTAGCTCCTACAATGAGCAGTTCTTC. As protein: CASKTSGSSYNEQFF.

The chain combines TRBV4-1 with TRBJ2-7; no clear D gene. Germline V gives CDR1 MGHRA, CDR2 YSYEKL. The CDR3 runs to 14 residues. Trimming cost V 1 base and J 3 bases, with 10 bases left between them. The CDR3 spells CASSQAESGYEQYF. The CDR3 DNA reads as TGCGCCAGCAGCCAAGCGGAAAGTGGCTACGAGCAGTACTTC.

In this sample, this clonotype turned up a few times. In DNA form, the CDR3 reads TGTGCCAGCAGTTACAGGATATTGTACGAGCAGTACTTC. It codes for CASSYRILYEQYF. The genes are TRBV6-7 and TRBJ2-7; the D is unclear. TRBV6-7 is designated an ORF whose function remains uncertain. The CDR3 is made up of 13 amino acids. V lost 2 bases and J 4 bases, leaving 9 bases between the germline ends.

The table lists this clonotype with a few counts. In DNA form, the CDR3 reads TGTGCCAGCAGTGTTAGCGGGAGTAGTTCCAACTACGAGCAGTACTTC. Protein product: CASSVSGSSSNYEQYF. The chain carries TRBV2 and TRBJ2-7, with TRBD2 identical over 9 bases. J lost 3 bases, V lost 4 bases, and 10 bases had no gene match. Germline CDR1 SNHLY, CDR2 FYNNEI. The CDR3 runs to 16 residues.

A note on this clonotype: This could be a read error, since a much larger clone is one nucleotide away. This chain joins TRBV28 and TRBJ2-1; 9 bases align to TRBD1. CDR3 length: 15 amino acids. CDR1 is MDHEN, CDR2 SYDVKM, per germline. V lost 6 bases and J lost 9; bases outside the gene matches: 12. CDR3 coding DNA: TGTGCCAGCAGCCCCCCCGGGACAGGGCCCAGTGAGCAGTTCTTC. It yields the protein CASSPPGTGPSEQFF.

CDR3 region: CASSQDPGGLPGELFF. In nucleotides, the CDR3 is TGTGCCAGCAGCCAAGACCCGGGGGGGCTTCCCGGGGAGCTGTTTTTT. The genes are TRBV9 and TRBJ2-2; 8 bases are a match to TRBD2. The CDR3 sequence is 16 residues long. The trim removed 4 bases at V and 6 bases at J, leaving 11 bases unmatched. The germline V gene encodes CDR1 SGDLS and CDR2 YYNGEE.

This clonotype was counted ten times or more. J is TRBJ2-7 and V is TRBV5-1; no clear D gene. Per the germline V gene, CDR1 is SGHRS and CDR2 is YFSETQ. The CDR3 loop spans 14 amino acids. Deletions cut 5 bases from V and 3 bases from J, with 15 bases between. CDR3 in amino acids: CASSFDRSSYEQYF. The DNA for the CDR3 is TGCGCCAGCAGTTTTGACCGGTCCAGCTACGAGCAGTACTTC.